This TCR beta chain was sequenced for a study of somatic mutations in cytotoxic T cells in rheumatoid arthritis. The repertoire was sequenced with immunoSEQ multiplex PCR; TCRdb's copy has only in-frame clones and lacks some. The table includes more than 35,000 clones, 84% detected once. Germline V lookup: CDR1 SEHNR, CDR2 FQNEAQ (reference sequence). V shed 4 bases and J 14 bases; nucleotides not matched to a gene: 6. There are 14 residues in the CDR3. Sequenced material: CD8+ T cells sorted from blood. The receptor was derived from a man aged 35 to 55 in good health. This chain uses TRBV7-9 with TRBJ2-1, with 15 bases that match TRBD2. CDR3 residues: CASSSGTSGRREFF. CDR3 coding DNA: TGTGCCAGCAGCTCCGGGACTAGCGGGAGGCGGGAGTTCTTC.